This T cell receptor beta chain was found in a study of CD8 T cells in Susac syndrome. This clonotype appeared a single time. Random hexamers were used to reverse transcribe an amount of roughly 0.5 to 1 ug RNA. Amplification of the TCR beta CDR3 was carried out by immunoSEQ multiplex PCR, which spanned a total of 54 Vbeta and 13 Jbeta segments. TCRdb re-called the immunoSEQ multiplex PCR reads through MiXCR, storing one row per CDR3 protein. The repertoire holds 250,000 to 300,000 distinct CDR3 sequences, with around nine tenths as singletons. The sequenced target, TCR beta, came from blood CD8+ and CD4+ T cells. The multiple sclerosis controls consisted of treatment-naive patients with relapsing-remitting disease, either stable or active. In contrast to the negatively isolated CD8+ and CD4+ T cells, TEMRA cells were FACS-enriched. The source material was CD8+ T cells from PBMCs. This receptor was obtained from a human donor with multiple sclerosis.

The CDR3 region is CASSVGGSADTQYF. The DNA of the CDR3 is TGTGCCAGCAGCGTGGGGGGGAGCGCAGATACGCAGTATTTT. V and J are TRBV9 and TRBJ2-3, with 7 bases identical to TRBD2. Looked up from germline, CDR1 is SGDLS and CDR2 is YYNGEE. The CDR3 spans 14 residues. J lost 4 bases, V lost 2 bases, and 4 bases had no gene match.